The 18 T cell receptor beta chains below come from one sample, sequenced in a study of T-cell reconstitution after alpha-beta-depleted transplantation in children. Preparing the TCRbeta library involved the use of unique molecular identifiers. TCRdb itself ran the PCR reads through MiXCR, one entry per CDR3 protein. The sample includes 750,000 to 950,000 distinct CDR3 sequences, 15% to 20% of them seen just once. The sequencing here drew on PBMCs, mostly from graft donor cells, taken 360 days after TCRalphabeta/CD19-depleted stem cell transplant. These receptors came from a male patient aged 5 to 17 who had a stem cell transplant for acute lymphoblastic leukemia, so the T cells may come from the graft donor.

The chain is built from TRBV10-1 and TRBJ2-7; D is uncertain. The CDR3 spans 13 residues. V was shortened by 3 bases and J by 9 bases, with 15 bases between the two germline ends. Germline loops: CDR1 WNHNN, CDR2 SYGVQD (reference sequence). This CDR3 reads CASSEILPLGQYF. The CDR3 nucleotides read TGCGCCAGCAGTGAAATCCTTCCTTTGGGGCAGTACTTC.

The V call is TRBV12-5, the J call TRBJ1-1; D gene uncertain. CDR3 length: 15 residues. V gave up 0 bases and J gave up 7 bases, with 15 bases separating them. Germline assignment: CDR1 LGHNT and CDR2 FRNRAP. The CDR3 sequence is CASGLVAKQLFEAFF. Written as DNA, the CDR3 is TGTGCTAGTGGTTTGGTAGCGAAACAGCTCTTTGAAGCTTTCTTT.

This clonotype was detected many times. J is TRBJ2-3 and V is TRBV6-1; 12 bases map to TRBD2. There are 17 residues in the CDR3. The trim removed 5 bases at V and 3 bases at J, leaving 9 bases unmatched. Germline V gene sequence: CDR1 MNHNS, CDR2 SASEGT. For the CDR3, the DNA is TGTGCCAGCAGTACCCCGACTAGCGGGAGAACAACAGATACGCAGTATTTT. It translates to CASSTPTSGRTTDTQYF.

This clonotype was picked up a small number of times. The rearrangement joins TRBV12-3 or TRBV12-4 to TRBJ2-1; 15 bases align to TRBD2. The CDR3 contains 17 residues. The trim removed 5 bases at V and 1 base at J, leaving 3 bases unmatched. The CDR3 is CASSRTSGRGSYNEQFF. In DNA, the CDR3 is TGTGCCAGCAGTAGGACTAGCGGGAGGGGATCCTACAATGAGCAGTTCTTC.

This CDR3 reads CASSPYLNSNEKLFF. For the CDR3, the DNA is TGTGCCAGCTCTCCTTACCTGAATTCTAATGAAAAACTGTTTTTT. The chain is built from TRBV18 and TRBJ1-4; D is ambiguous. CDR1 and CDR2 (germline): KGHSH, LQKENI. With 6 bases removed from V and 3 bases from J, the gap between germline ends came to 14 bases. The CDR3 consists of 15 residues.

The chain joins TRBV4-1 to TRBJ1-1, with no clear D. The CDR3 is 13 amino acids. Per germline, CDR1 MGHRA and CDR2 YSYEKL. The ends were cut back, 1 base at V and 6 bases at J, with 9 bases in the middle. The CDR3 sequence is CASSQVLGPEAFF. Written as DNA, the CDR3 is TGCGCCAGCAGCCAAGTCTTGGGCCCTGAAGCTTTCTTT.

V is TRBV4-2 and J is TRBJ1-1, with TRBD1 as a possible D gene (6 bases). The CDR3 runs 16 residues. Germline values: CDR1 LGHNA, CDR2 YNFKEQ. V was trimmed by 0 bases and J by 0 bases, leaving 11 bases between them. CDR3 sequence (DNA): TGTGCCAGCAGCCAAGATTGGGGGGGCATGAACACTGAAGCTTTCTTT. Its translation: CASSQDWGGMNTEAFF.

This rearrangement joins TRBV24-1 to TRBJ2-2; TRBD1 or TRBD2 may be the D gene (5 bases each). The CDR3 runs to 15 residues. The V gene's germline CDR1 is KGHDR and CDR2 SFDVKD. Trimming shortened V by 7 bases and J by 3 bases, and 14 bases separated the two germline ends. In DNA form, the CDR3 reads TGTGCCACCAGAGCCGGGACGTTTGACACCGGGGAGCTGTTTTTT. Its translation: CATRAGTFDTGELFF.

This clonotype was observed a handful of times. The rearrangement joins TRBV10-3 to TRBJ2-2; D ambiguous. The germline V gene has CDR1 ENHRY and CDR2 SYGVKD. V shed 0 bases and J shed 9 bases, with 11 bases lying between them. The length of the CDR3 is 14 residues. The CDR3 nucleotides are TGTGCCATCAGTGAGTCGACTCCCAACCGGGAGCTGTTTTTT. Its protein is CAISESTPNRELFF.

V is TRBV30 and J is TRBJ2-1; D perhaps matches TRBD2 (5 bases). This CDR3 is 13 amino acids long. Per germline, CDR1 GTSNPN and CDR2 SVGIG (reference sequence). Trimming took off 2 bases at V and 4 bases at J, with 9 bases between the two ends. This CDR3 reads CAWSRGNYNEQFF. Written as DNA, the CDR3 is TGTGCCTGGAGTCGGGGAAATTACAATGAGCAGTTCTTC.

The chain has TRBV4-1 and TRBJ2-7; D perhaps matches TRBD1 (6 bases). Germline V gives CDR1 MGHRA, CDR2 YSYEKL. The V end was cut by 5 bases, the J end by 5 bases, with 16 bases between. This CDR3 region has 14 residues. CDR3 in amino acids: CASSSGQTAHEQYF. CDR3 in DNA: TGCGCCAGCAGCTCCGGACAGACGGCCCACGAGCAGTACTTC.

J is TRBJ2-7 and V is TRBV18; 9 bases map to TRBD2. This CDR3 is built from 16 residues. Germline loops: CDR1 KGHSH, CDR2 LQKENI. V dropped 0 bases and J dropped 4; count of bases not matched to a gene: 7. The CDR3 nucleotides read TGTGCCAGCTCACCACCGATAGCGGGAGTGGGGTACGAGCAGTACTTC. This sequence encodes CASSPPIAGVGYEQYF. The complete variable domain, with remaining parts taken from reference TRBV18 and TRBJ2-7, reads NAGVMQNPRHLVRRRGQEARLRCSPMKGHSHVYWYRQLPEEGLKFMVYLQKENIIDESGMPKERFSAEFPKEGPSILRIQQVVRGDSAAYFCASSPPIAGVGYEQYFGPGTRLTVT.

This clonotype was counted only a few times. This chain uses TRBV12-3 or TRBV12-4 with TRBJ2-2, with D uncertain. This CDR3 is built from 17 residues. V was pared by 3 bases and J by 4 bases, with 18 bases between. In DNA, the CDR3 is TGTGCCAGCAGTTTTGTAGGTTCTCCGCACCTCACCGGGGAGCTGTTTTTT. Amino acids: CASSFVGSPHLTGELFF.

This clonotype has only a few counts. The chain combines TRBV6-1 with TRBJ2-3; 8 nucleotides agree with TRBD2. The length of the CDR3 is 13 residues. V lost 10 bases, J lost 1 base, and 4 bases stayed unmatched. Germline assignment: CDR1 MNHNS and CDR2 SASEGT. The CDR3 nucleotides read TGTGCCACCAAAGCGGGAGGCACAGATACGCAGTATTTT. Translating it yields CATKAGGTDTQYF.

The chain carries TRBV27 and TRBJ2-7; possibly TRBD1 for D (6 bases). Germline assignment: CDR1 MNHEY and CDR2 SMNVEV (reference sequence). V was shortened by 5 bases and J by 0 bases, with 14 bases between the two germline ends. The CDR3 has 15 amino acids. The CDR3 region has the DNA TGTGCCAGCAGTCCCCCGGGACATATCTCCTACGAGCAGTACTTC. This sequence encodes CASSPPGHISYEQYF.

This clonotype was detected a few times. This chain uses TRBV20-1 with TRBJ1-2; D ambiguous. The CDR3 runs to 15 residues. V lost 2 bases and J 4 bases, leaving 17 bases between the germline ends. CDR1 is DFQATT, CDR2 SNEGSKA, per germline (reference sequence). DNA of the CDR3: TGCAGTGCTAGACGCGGGGAATACTCCTTCTATGGCTACACCTTC. This sequence encodes CSARRGEYSFYGYTF.

This clonotype was observed a handful of times. The V and J genes are TRBV2 and TRBJ2-2; D may match TRBD1 or TRBD2 (5 bases each). Germline V CDR1 and CDR2: SNHLY, FYNNEI. The CDR3 extends over 16 amino acids. Trimming removed 4 bases from V and 0 bases from J, with 12 bases in between. The CDR3 bases are TGTGCCAGCAGTGTTCGGGGCGGAACGAACACCGGGGAGCTGTTTTTT. Translated, it gives CASSVRGGTNTGELFF.

As to this clonotype: The junction departs from germline at one end; a sequencing error may be responsible. V and J are TRBV20-1 and TRBJ1-5, with 9 bases aligning to TRBD1. This CDR3 region has 16 residues. The germline V gene has CDR1 DFQATT and CDR2 SNEGSKA (reference sequence). The CDR3 DNA is TGCTGTGCTAGAAAACAGGGGGCCCAAGCCTATCAGCCCCAGCATTTT. It yields the protein CCARKQGAQAYQPQHF.